The 31 T cell receptor beta chains reported below all come from one sample, sequenced in a study of blood T cells in healthy people across ages. A second PCR of roughly 7 to 11 cycles used a sample-barcoded 5' primer and a J-beta primer mix. TCRdb processed the 5' RACE reads anew with MiXCR; each CDR3 protein has one entry. The repertoire holds hundreds of thousands of distinct CDR3 sequences, with approximately 48% as singletons. The sequencing sample was made of blood. The receptors here all came from a man in his 60s in good health.

In this sample, this clonotype turned up many times. V usage is TRBV7-2 and J usage is TRBJ1-1; TRBD1 matches 7 bases. V shed 6 bases, J shed 3 bases, and the junction held 7 bases outside the gene matches. CDR1 SGHTA and CDR2 FQGNSA come from the germline V gene. The CDR3 is made up of 14 amino acids. The CDR3 loop reads CASSRQGGDTEAFF. The DNA for the CDR3 is TGTGCCAGCAGTAGACAGGGAGGGGACACTGAAGCTTTCTTT.

In nucleotides, the CDR3 is TGTGCCAGCGCCCCGGGACAAGAGACCCAGTACTTC. Translating it yields CASAPGQETQYF. The genes are TRBV7-2 and TRBJ2-5; D perhaps matches TRBD2 (5 bases). Germline CDR1 SGHTA, CDR2 FQGNSA. The CDR3 length is 12 residues. The V gene lost 8 bases and the J gene lost 2 bases, with 9 bases spanning the gap.

This chain connects TRBV6-2 or TRBV6-3 to TRBJ2-4, with D perhaps TRBD1 (6 bases). The end of the DNA is better explained by TRBJ2-7, so the J call may be wrong. The CDR3 spans 15 residues. CDR1 and CDR2 from the germline V gene are MNHEY and SVGEGT. The CDR3 protein is CASITKDRGYYEQYF. The CDR3 DNA reads as TGTGCCAGCATCACCAAGGACAGAGGATACTACGAGCAGTACTTC.

The chain is built from TRBV20-1 and TRBJ1-4; possibly TRBD1 for D (6 bases). The CDR3 covers 13 residues. The germline V gene has CDR1 DFQATT and CDR2 SNEGSKA (reference sequence). V was pared by 5 bases and J by 3 bases, with 10 bases between. As DNA, the CDR3 is TGCAGTGCTGAGGGGGATTCTAATGAAAAACTGTTTTTT. Translation gives CSAEGDSNEKLFF.

This chain links TRBV7-2 with TRBJ1-2; the match to TRBD1 covers 7 bases. This CDR3 contains 15 residues. The ends lost 1 base at V and 7 bases at J; junction bases unmatched: 9. The germline gives CDR1 SGHTA, CDR2 FQGNSA. The DNA of the CDR3 is TGTGCCAGCAGCTTAGGACAGGGTGGGGATGGTGGCTACACCTTC. This translates into CASSLGQGGDGGYTF. The whole variable domain, filled in from reference TRBV7-2 and TRBJ1-2, reads GAGVSQSPSNKVTEKGKDVELRCDPISGHTALYWYRQSLGQGLEFLIYFQGNSAPDKSGLPSDRFSAERTGGSVSTLTIQRTQQEDSAVYLCASSLGQGGDGGYTFGSGTRLTVV.

This clonotype was recorded a few times. V usage is TRBV7-9 and J usage is TRBJ2-7; D may match TRBD1 or TRBD2 (5 bases each). Trimming shortened V by 10 bases and J by 3 bases, and 10 bases separated the two germline ends. The CDR3 consists of 11 residues. Per the germline V gene, CDR1 is SEHNR and CDR2 is FQNEAQ (reference sequence). The CDR3 region has the DNA TGTGCCACTGGGACCGGCTACGAGCAGTACTTC. Protein product: CATGTGYEQYF. The full variable domain, rest sourced from reference TRBV7-9 and TRBJ2-7, is DTGVSQNPRHKITKRGQNVTFRCDPISEHNRLYWYRQTLGQGPEFLTYFQNEAQLEKSRLLSDRFSAERPKGSFSTLEIQRTEQGDSAMYLCATGTGYEQYFGPGTRLTVT.

In regard to this clonotype: Relative to the germline gene, one junction end is altered; a read error may explain this. The V and J genes are TRBV5-1 and TRBJ2-5; D might be TRBD2 (6 bases). This CDR3 is built from 14 residues. Germline V CDR1 and CDR2: SGHRS, YFSETQ. CDR3 sequence: CTSSPTGLGETQYF. The DNA for the CDR3 is TGCACCAGCAGCCCCACGGGACTGGGAGAGACCCAGTACTTC. Supplemented by reference TRBV5-1 and TRBJ2-5, the full variable domain reads KAGVTQTPRYLIKTRGQQVTLSCSPISGHRSVSWYQQTPGQGLQFLFEYFSETQRNKGNFPGRFSGRQFSNSRSEMNVSTLELGDSALYLCTSSPTGLGETQYFGPGTRLLVL.

This clonotype was seen only once. The chain employs TRBV2 and TRBJ2-5; maybe TRBD2 (5 bases). This CDR3 has 14 amino acids. Between the trimmed V and J ends, which lost 6 bases and 0 bases, there was a span of 11 bases. Germline V gene sequence: CDR1 SNHLY, CDR2 FYNNEI. The CDR3 reads CASRGRGNQETQYF. The CDR3, as DNA: TGTGCCAGCAGGGGCCGAGGGAACCAAGAGACCCAGTACTTC. Together with reference TRBV2 and TRBJ2-5, the CDR3 gives the full variable domain: EPEVTQTPSHQVTQMGQEVILRCVPISNHLYFYWYRQILGQKVEFLVSFYNNEISEKSEIFDDQFSVERPDGSNFTLKIRSTKLEDSAMYFCASRGRGNQETQYFGPGTRLLVL.

J is TRBJ2-1 and V is TRBV20-1; weak D call: TRBD1 (5 bases). The CDR3 totals 15 residues. V was pared by 1 base and J by 4 bases, with 14 bases between. CDR1 is DFQATT, CDR2 SNEGSKA, per germline (reference sequence). The CDR3 bases are TGCAGTGCTAGAGTCGACGGCCAGGGATACAATGAGCAGTTCTTC. It encodes CSARVDGQGYNEQFF.

The chain employs TRBV12-3 or TRBV12-4 and TRBJ2-7; D ambiguous. This CDR3 contains 11 residues. V lost 5 bases, J lost 5 bases, and 7 bases lay in between. The CDR3, as DNA: TGTGCCAGCAGTCCGCAGAACGAGCAGTACTTC. The encoded protein is CASSPQNEQYF.

Remarks on this clonotype: The junction differs from germline at one of its ends, possibly a read error. The V call is TRBV7-6, the J call TRBJ2-3, with D perhaps given as TRBD1 or TRBD2 (6 bases each). Per the germline V gene, CDR1 is SGHVS and CDR2 is FNYEAQ. CDR3 length equals 17 residues. The CDR3 bases are TGTGCCAGCAGTTTAGGTTTAGTGGGGGGCAGAGGAGATACGCAGTATTTT. It codes for CASSLGLVGGRGDTQYF.

The rearrangement links TRBV3-1 to TRBJ2-3; possible D gene TRBD2, 6 bases. The CDR3 is 15 residues long. Germline V gene data show CDR1 as LGHDT and CDR2 as YNNKEL (reference sequence). The V and J ends lost 0 bases and 7 bases respectively, with 14 bases between them. Written as DNA, the CDR3 is TGTGCCAGCAGCCAAGAGTCGCGGGGATTAAATACGCAGTATTTT. Translating it yields CASSQESRGLNTQYF.

The chain uses TRBV20-1 and TRBJ2-7, with 8 bases identical to TRBD2. V gave up 5 bases and J gave up 2 bases; unmatched junction bases: 20. The germline gives CDR1 DFQATT, CDR2 SNEGSKA (reference sequence). This CDR3 is built from 18 residues. CDR3 bases: TGCAGTGCTCCCCGGCCAGTTGACGCTAGCGGGTCTACCTACGAGCAGTACTTC. Its protein is CSAPRPVDASGSTYEQYF.

This clonotype showed up just a few times. The DNA of the CDR3 is TGTGCCAGCAGCTTAGAAAGGGGCGGGGGGGAACTCAGCGAGCAGTACTTC. Translation gives CASSLERGGGELSEQYF. The chain has TRBV7-2 and TRBJ2-7; 9 nucleotides agree with TRBD2. CDR3 length equals 17 residues. Germline CDR1 and CDR2: SGHTA and FQGNSA. V lost 1 base and J lost 6; bases outside the gene matches: 13.

As to this clonotype: One base away lies a much larger clone, so this may be a sequencing read error. The V call is TRBV24-1, the J call TRBJ2-5; TRBD2 matches at 9 bases. V dropped 3 bases and J dropped 4; count of bases not matched to a gene: 11. Germline-derived CDR1 and CDR2 are KGHDR and SFDVKD. The CDR3 is made up of 17 amino acids. The CDR3 DNA reads TGTGCCACCAGTGATGCTGGCGGGGGGGCTTCACGAGAGACCCAGTACTTC. It translates to CATSDAGGGASRETQYF.

The rearrangement joins TRBV5-1 to TRBJ1-1, with 7 nucleotides matching TRBD1. The trim removed 6 bases at V and 11 bases at J, leaving 7 bases unmatched. Germline CDR1 and CDR2: SGHRS and YFSETQ. This CDR3 is built from 11 residues. CDR3 amino acids: CASKDRDGAFF. In DNA, the CDR3 is TGCGCCAGCAAAGACAGGGATGGGGCTTTCTTT. Supplemented by reference TRBV5-1 and TRBJ1-1, the full variable domain reads KAGVTQTPRYLIKTRGQQVTLSCSPISGHRSVSWYQQTPGQGLQFLFEYFSETQRNKGNFPGRFSGRQFSNSRSEMNVSTLELGDSALYLCASKDRDGAFFGQGTRLTVV.

This clonotype was counted between two and nine times. The chain recombines TRBV4-1 with TRBJ2-7, with 10 positions matching TRBD1. The germline CDR1 and CDR2 sequences are MGHRA and YSYEKL. The CDR3 runs to 16 residues. V trimming: 1 base; J trimming: 2 bases; junction bases outside the gene matches: 5. The DNA of the CDR3 is TGCGCCAGCAGCCAAGGGCTGACAGGGGGCCCCTACGAGCAGTACTTC. It encodes CASSQGLTGGPYEQYF.

This clonotype was detected a few times. The rearrangement links TRBV20-1 to TRBJ1-6; D may be TRBD1 (5 bases). The CDR3 is 15 residues long. The V and J ends lost 0 bases and 9 bases respectively, with 15 bases between them. CDR1 and CDR2 (germline): DFQATT, SNEGSKA (reference sequence). CDR3 nucleotide sequence: TGCAGTGCTAGAGATGCCGGGACGTCTTTTTCACCCCTCCACTTT. Amino acid sequence: CSARDAGTSFSPLHF.

The rearrangement links TRBV6-6 to TRBJ2-5, with D perhaps TRBD2 (5 bases). The V end was cut by 10 bases, the J end by 1 base, with 16 bases between. The V gene's germline CDR1 is MNHNY and CDR2 SVGAGI (reference sequence). The CDR3 has 14 amino acids. The CDR3 here is CATYKDSLQETQYF. The DNA of the CDR3 is TGTGCCACCTACAAGGACTCACTCCAAGAGACCCAGTACTTC.

At least ten counts were recorded for this clonotype. V and J are TRBV29-1 and TRBJ2-7; perhaps TRBD1 as D (5 bases). Germline loops: CDR1 SQVTM, CDR2 ANQGSEA. V lost 4 bases, J lost 2 bases, and 12 bases lay in between. The CDR3 has 13 amino acids. CDR3 protein: CSVGEHRPYEQYF. CDR3 sequence (DNA): TGCAGCGTTGGGGAACACAGGCCCTACGAGCAGTACTTC.

This chain links TRBV20-1 with TRBJ2-1; 7 nucleotides match TRBD1. Germline CDR1 is DFQATT and CDR2 is SNEGSKA (reference sequence). The CDR3 runs to 14 residues. Trimming removed 1 base from V and 7 bases from J; junction bases left unmatched: 7. Here the CDR3 DNA reads TGCAGTGCTAGAGGACAGGGCCTATTTAATGAGCAGTTCTTC. It encodes CSARGQGLFNEQFF.

The rearrangement links TRBV6-5 to TRBJ1-2; 8 nucleotides agree with TRBD1. The V and J ends lost 6 bases and 4 bases, in that order; junction bases with no gene match: 10. In germline, CDR1 is MNHEY, CDR2 SVGAGI. This CDR3 has 15 residues. In nucleotides, the CDR3 is TGTGCCAGCAGCCGTAACGGACAGGGAGGCTATGGCTACACCTTC. It specifies CASSRNGQGGYGYTF.

V is TRBV10-3 and J is TRBJ2-1; D not certain. The CDR3 totals 11 residues. The germline V gene has CDR1 ENHRY and CDR2 SYGVKD. The V end was cut by 3 bases, the J end by 10 bases, with 7 bases between. The CDR3 is CAISELTEQFF. The CDR3 DNA follows: TGTGCCATCAGTGAACTGACCGAGCAGTTCTTC.

This clonotype was observed at least ten times. The rearrangement joins TRBV7-4 to TRBJ1-2, with D unresolved. Germline V lookup: CDR1 SGHVT, CDR2 SQSDAQ. Trimming took off 6 bases at V and 6 bases at J, with 5 bases between the two ends. The CDR3 length is 10 residues. The CDR3 DNA reads TGTGCCAGCAGTCGTAATGGCTACACCTTC. Protein product: CASSRNGYTF.

This clonotype has only a few counts. A single base separates this from a much larger clone, so it may be a read error. This rearrangement joins TRBV20-1 to TRBJ1-1; no definite D call. Germline-derived CDR1 and CDR2 are DFQATT and SNEGSKA (reference sequence). This CDR3 contains 10 residues. Written as DNA, the CDR3 is TGCAGGGTCAGAAGTGGAAGGGCTTTCTTT. This translates into CRVRSGRAFF.

This clonotype showed up just a few times. This chain connects TRBV6-2 or TRBV6-3 to TRBJ1-6; 9 bases line up with TRBD1. CDR1 is MNHEY, CDR2 SVGEGT, per germline. V trimming: 11 bases; J trimming: 11 bases; junction bases outside the gene matches: 10. This CDR3 comprises 13 residues. This CDR3 reads CAGSGQGKPPLHF. The CDR3 DNA sequence: TGTGCCGGATCGGGACAGGGTAAACCACCCCTCCACTTT.

The rearrangement links TRBV12-3 or TRBV12-4 to TRBJ1-2; D possibly corresponds to TRBD1 (5 bases). This CDR3 contains 14 residues. With 6 bases removed from V and 3 bases from J, the gap between germline ends came to 14 bases. As DNA, the CDR3 is TGTGCCAGCAGGTCTCAGGGAGGCGACTATGGCTACACCTTC. This codes for CASRSQGGDYGYTF.

This clonotype was detected a few times. The chain combines TRBV2 with TRBJ2-4, with D uncertain. The V gene lost 8 bases and the J gene lost 3 bases, with 11 bases spanning the gap. The CDR3 totals 13 residues. The germline gives CDR1 SNHLY, CDR2 FYNNEI. The CDR3 nucleotides read TGTGCCAGCGGTAATCCCAGCAAAAACATTCAGTACTTC. It codes for CASGNPSKNIQYF.

The genes are TRBV3-1 and TRBJ2-7, with TRBD2 matching over 7 bases. Germline CDR1 is LGHDT and CDR2 is YNNKEL (reference sequence). The CDR3 sequence is 16 residues long. V lost 2 bases to trimming and J lost 9 bases; unmatched junction nucleotides: 16. In DNA form, the CDR3 reads TGTGCCAGCAGCCAATTAACTAAGCGGGGAGGATCACCGCAGTACTTC. Its protein is CASSQLTKRGGSPQYF.

Regarding this clonotype: One junction end does not reproduce the germline sequence, and a read error may be involved. CDR3 nucleotides: TGCGTTTCTGGCGGGGGGCTATCCTACAATGAGCAGTTCTTC. Its protein product is CVSGGGLSYNEQFF. The chain is built from TRBV12-3 or TRBV12-4 and TRBJ2-1; 8 nucleotides agree with TRBD2. The CDR3 covers 14 residues.

The chain couples TRBV28 to TRBJ2-7; TRBD2 matches 7 bases. Germline CDR1 reads MDHEN; CDR2 reads SYDVKM. V lost 7 bases and J lost 4; bases outside the gene matches: 10. The length of the CDR3 is 14 residues. CDR3 sequence: CASTMGGVRYEQYF. The CDR3 DNA is TGTGCCAGCACCATGGGGGGGGTTAGGTACGAGCAGTACTTC.